This is a list of T cell receptor beta chains from one sample in a study of T cells expressing NK-cell markers. TCRdb reprocessed the 5' RACE reads and keeps a single row for each CDR3 protein, giving no DNA. This table lists 200,000 to 300,000 distinct CDR3 sequences. The sequenced sample consisted of blood T cells: a sorted CD56 or NKG2C T cell subset, CD4+ or CD8+ T cells, or bulk PBMC T cells (not recorded which). The origin of the receptors is a woman aged 18 to 69 in good health. Both conserved end residues are part of each CDR3.

J gene | V gene | CDR3 protein
TRBJ1-4 | TRBV6-1 | CASSELAGNHEKLFF
TRBJ1-1 | TRBV9 | CASRMTSANTEAFF
TRBJ2-1 | TRBV24-1 | CATSGLSSYNEQFF
TRBJ2-1 | TRBV12-3/TRBV12-4 | CASSKGRVGVGDEQFF
TRBJ1-3 | TRBV19 | CASRDRAGNTIYF
TRBJ2-2 | TRBV6-1 | CASIPGTANTGELFF
TRBJ2-1 | TRBV6-2/TRBV6-3 | CASSLTSGSIYNEQFF
TRBJ2-1 | TRBV7-9 | CASSGRGPYNEQFF
TRBJ2-1 | TRBV28 | CASSPRGVLPYNEQFF
TRBJ2-3 | TRBV6-1 | CASKDQPSTDTQYF
TRBJ2-3 | TRBV12-5 | CASGLNGGLAGGKKSDTQYF
TRBJ2-3 | TRBV7-2 | CASSTGTSQYF
TRBJ2-4 | TRBV20-1 | CSARAGEAKNIQYF
TRBJ2-1 | TRBV7-2 | CASTLSTGYNEQFF
TRBJ2-3 | TRBV29-1 | CSVEDRGSYNTQYF
TRBJ2-2 | TRBV29-1 | CSVKETNTGELFF
TRBJ2-1 | TRBV4-3 | CASSQDLSRVTAYNEQFF
TRBJ1-2 | TRBV7-2 | CASRHRETFYGYTF
TRBJ1-6 | TRBV20-1 | CSAGGGASPLHF
TRBJ2-7 | TRBV5-6 | CASSDIGGHGYEQYF
TRBJ2-6 | TRBV4-3 | CASSPGRSSGANVLTF
TRBJ1-2 | TRBV7-3 | CASSLTATAHGYTF
TRBJ2-7 | TRBV25-1 | CASSVRRGGREYEQYF
TRBJ2-1 | TRBV7-2 | CASSWREGQGNEQFF
TRBJ2-1 | TRBV12-3/TRBV12-4 | CASSRTGGADNEQFF
TRBJ2-3 | TRBV24-1 | CATSDPLHPVDTQYF
TRBJ2-3 | TRBV20-1 | CSARWSAGLTDTQYF
TRBJ1-1 | TRBV12-2 | CASRTMTGRCGFVTEAFF
TRBJ2-1 | TRBV5-1 | CASSFSGTTYNEQFF
TRBJ2-3 | TRBV27 | CASSSRGGGTDTQYF
TRBJ1-1 | TRBV29-1 | CSVRDRITEAFF
TRBJ2-5 | TRBV29-1 | CSARAGAFRETQYF
TRBJ2-3 | TRBV12-3/TRBV12-4 | CASSSPPPTQDTDTQYF
TRBJ2-5 | TRBV7-2 | CASSLGLAQYF
TRBJ1-2 | TRBV7-3 | CASSTSGGEIYGYTF
TRBJ2-7 | TRBV25-1 | CASSEIRLVPSYEQYF
TRBJ2-3 | TRBV6-5 | CASSSRGVAGGTDTQYF
TRBJ2-1 | TRBV4-3 | CASSHQVDSEAEQFF
TRBJ2-1 | TRBV2 | CASSVRGQTGNEQFF
TRBJ1-4 | TRBV21-1 | CASSNSSGMQASTNEKLFF
TRBJ1-2 | TRBV6-1 | CASRPGDRYLTRDGYTF
TRBJ1-5 | TRBV20-1 | CSARASPSSNQPQHF
TRBJ2-1 | TRBV12-3/TRBV12-4 | CASSFYSGSSYNEQFF
TRBJ2-5 | TRBV20-1 | CSARTGRGETQYF
TRBJ1-5 | TRBV28 | CASSFGTVTQPQHF
TRBJ2-1 | TRBV30 | CAWRDYSNEQFF
TRBJ1-1 | TRBV4-2 | CASSQGATEDRAFF
TRBJ2-3 | TRBV29-1 | CSVGLLDTQYF
TRBJ1-5 | TRBV12-3/TRBV12-4 | CASSLYGQDNQPQHF
TRBJ2-5 | TRBV13 | CASSLVQSKETQYF
TRBJ2-2 | TRBV7-2 | CASSLSRRENTGELFF
TRBJ2-3 | TRBV25-1 | CASSEWDTDTQYF
TRBJ1-1 | TRBV20-1 | CSAGTGEPAFF
TRBJ1-2 | TRBV25-1 | CASSDRDGYYLGYTF
TRBJ2-7 | TRBV5-4 | CASSLEQGTYEQYF
TRBJ2-3 | TRBV4-2 | CASSSTTGGQEDTQYF
TRBJ2-7 | TRBV20-1 | CSARDRPSGSYEQYF